Only a few counts were recorded for the clone carrying this T cell receptor (beta chain). This sample was included in a study of patients and donors after allogeneic stem cell transplantation. Germline CDR1 and CDR2: LGHDT and YNNKEL (reference sequence). This CDR3 contains 15 residues. V lost 5 bases to trimming and J lost 5 bases, with 19 bases between them. Each CDR3 protein gets one entry after TCRdb re-called the RT-PCR reads with MiXCR. The sample has roughly 960,000 distinct CDR3 sequences, more than 15% seen once; the top ten hold roughly 6%. The source is a human donor who was either an allogeneic HSCT recipient or a stem cell or donor lymphocyte infusion donor (not recorded which). It is not recorded whose cells these are; they may come from a transplant donor. What was sequenced was blood, either unsorted or a sorted T cell fraction (not recorded which). This chain links TRBV3-1 with TRBJ2-7; D is possibly TRBD1 (5 bases). The CDR3 loop is CASSEIQGLGNEQYF. In DNA form, the CDR3 reads TGTGCCAGCAGCGAAATCCAGGGTCTGGGAAACGAGCAGTACTTC.